This is a list of T cell receptor beta chains from one sample in a study of blood T cell repertoires in COVID-19. Profiling relied on immunoSEQ multiplex PCR, and the TCRdb table lists in-frame clones only, not all of them. This table holds 310,000 or so clones, roughly 89% found once. The sequenced sample consisted of PBMCs or T cells enriched from blood (not recorded which). Receptors originate from a woman aged 40 to 50 who had recovered from COVID-19. CDR3s include the opening cysteine and the closing phenylalanine or tryptophan. D genes are given only for firm matches. Clone size, where shown, is once, few, many, or a class for clones that have expanded.

V: TRBV7-2; D: TRBD2; size: once; J: TRBJ2-2; CDR3: CASSLGLAGGPLGTGELFF; DNA: TGTGCCAGCAGCCTGGGACTAGCGGGAGGCCCCCTGGGGACCGGGGAGCTGTTTTTT
V: TRBV19; D: -; size: few; J: TRBJ1-2; CDR3: CASSIVQDPGYTF; DNA: TGTGCCAGTAGTATAGTACAGGATCCTGGCTACACCTTC
V: TRBV5-6; D: TRBD1; size: -; J: TRBJ1-2; CDR3: CASTQSVGQRNYGYTF; DNA: TGTGCCAGCACCCAAAGTGTGGGACAGAGGAACTATGGCTACACCTTC
V: TRBV18; D: -; size: -; J: TRBJ2-5; CDR3: CASSRGETQYF; DNA: TGTGCCAGCTCACGAGGGGAGACCCAGTACTTC
V: TRBV29-1; D: -; size: -; J: TRBJ2-1; CDR3: CSVSGSYNEQFF; DNA: TGCAGCGTCTCGGGATCCTACAATGAGCAGTTCTTC
V: TRBV6-2/TRBV6-3; D: -; size: -; J: TRBJ1-1; CDR3: CASSYTGNAAEAFF; DNA: TGTGCCAGCAGTTACACCGGTAATGCGGCCGAAGCTTTCTTT
V: TRBV27; D: -; size: -; J: TRBJ1-5; CDR3: CASSLSRLNQPQHF; DNA: TGTGCCAGCAGTTTATCTCGGTTGAATCAGCCCCAGCATTTT
V: TRBV5-1; D: -; size: -; J: TRBJ2-2; CDR3: CASSLRSQVNTGELFF; DNA: TGCGCCAGCAGCTTGCGGTCGCAGGTTAACACCGGGGAGCTGTTTTTT
V: TRBV29-1; D: TRBD2; size: few; J: TRBJ2-1; CDR3: CSVEDPSGSWRVSEQFF; DNA: TGCAGCGTTGAAGATCCTAGCGGGAGTTGGAGGGTTAGTGAGCAGTTCTTC
V: TRBV15; D: -; size: few; J: TRBJ2-1; CDR3: CATRPGFVLYNEQFF; DNA: TGTGCCACCCGGCCAGGGTTCGTGCTATACAATGAGCAGTTCTTC
V: TRBV2; D: -; size: -; J: TRBJ1-5; CDR3: CASSEALVRRGRWMYQPQHF; DNA: TGTGCCAGCAGTGAAGCGCTTGTAAGGCGGGGGAGATGGATGTATCAGCCCCAGCATTTT
V: TRBV9; D: TRBD2; size: once; J: TRBJ2-2; CDR3: CASSVGSGTDTGELFF; DNA: TGTGCCAGCAGCGTTGGTAGCGGGACCGACACCGGGGAGCTGTTTTTT
V: TRBV19; D: -; size: once; J: TRBJ2-2; CDR3: CASKIRQMNTGELFF; DNA: TGTGCCAGTAAGATCAGGCAGATGAACACCGGGGAGCTGTTTTTT
V: TRBV6-5; D: -; size: -; J: TRBJ1-5; CDR3: CASSYRSQGNQPQHF; DNA: TGTGCCAGCAGTTACCGGTCGCAGGGCAATCAGCCCCAGCATTTT
V: TRBV19; D: TRBD2; size: -; J: TRBJ2-3; CDR3: CASSPGGRSTDTQYF; DNA: TGTGCCAGTAGTCCGGGCGGGAGGTCGACAGATACGCAGTATTTT
V: TRBV30; D: -; size: -; J: TRBJ2-5; CDR3: CAWSRGLQETQYF; DNA: TGTGCCTGGAGTAGGGGTCTTCAAGAGACCCAGTACTTC
V: TRBV19; D: -; size: once; J: TRBJ2-5; CDR3: CASSSGLLETQYF; DNA: TGTGCCAGTAGTTCGGGACTTCTGGAGACCCAGTACTTC
V: TRBV11-2; D: TRBD1; size: -; J: TRBJ2-1; CDR3: CASSLGQGRTVYNEQFF; DNA: TGTGCCAGCAGCTTAGGACAGGGGCGAACCGTATACAATGAGCAGTTCTTC
V: TRBV7-3; D: -; size: -; J: TRBJ1-1; CDR3: CASSLQAADNTEAFF; DNA: TGTGCCAGCAGCTTACAAGCGGCAGACAACACTGAAGCTTTCTTT
V: TRBV28; D: -; size: -; J: TRBJ1-2; CDR3: CATHVRGINYGYTF; DNA: TGTGCCACCCACGTCCGGGGGATTAACTATGGCTACACCTTC
V: TRBV4-1; D: TRBD1; size: -; J: TRBJ1-3; CDR3: CASSPGTGPGNTIYF; DNA: TGCGCCAGCAGCCCCGGGACAGGACCTGGAAACACCATATATTTT
V: TRBV24-1; D: -; size: -; J: TRBJ1-4; CDR3: CATSDLRGREKLFF; DNA: TGTGCCACCAGTGATTTGAGGGGCCGGGAAAAACTGTTTTTT
V: TRBV9; D: -; size: few; J: TRBJ2-2; CDR3: CASSDRGTGELFF; DNA: TGTGCCAGCAGTGATCGGGGCACCGGGGAGCTGTTTTTT
V: TRBV24-1; D: -; size: -; J: TRBJ2-3; CDR3: CATRDLTDTQYF; DNA: TGTGCCACCAGGGACTTAACAGATACGCAGTATTTT
V: TRBV7-9; D: TRBD1; size: few; J: TRBJ2-1; CDR3: CASRRQGYNEQFF; DNA: TGTGCCAGCAGACGACAGGGGTACAATGAGCAGTTCTTC
V: TRBV14; D: TRBD1; size: -; J: TRBJ1-3; CDR3: CASSPRQGKTGNTIYF; DNA: TGTGCCAGCAGCCCCCGACAGGGGAAGACTGGAAACACCATATATTTT
V: TRBV18; D: -; size: -; J: TRBJ2-7; CDR3: CASSPTQGAVSHEQYF; DNA: TGTGCCAGCTCACCAACGCAAGGTGCGGTAAGCCACGAGCAGTACTTC
V: TRBV9; D: TRBD1; size: -; J: TRBJ1-2; CDR3: CASSDGTANYGYTF; DNA: TGTGCCAGCAGCGATGGGACAGCCAACTATGGCTACACCTTC
V: TRBV30; D: -; size: -; J: TRBJ1-4; CDR3: CASPGNREGGLNEKLFF; DNA: TGTGCCTCTCCCGGGAACAGGGAGGGTGGGCTCAATGAAAAACTGTTTTTT
V: TRBV19; D: -; size: once; J: TRBJ1-5; CDR3: CASSTHTASNQPQHF; DNA: TGTGCCAGTAGTACGCATACAGCTAGCAATCAGCCCCAGCATTTT
V: TRBV27; D: -; size: -; J: TRBJ2-3; CDR3: CASSRGLDTQYF; DNA: TGTGCCAGCAGTAGGGGATTAGATACGCAGTATTTT
V: TRBV20-1; D: -; size: -; J: TRBJ1-5; CDR3: CSARQTQPQHF; DNA: TGCAGTGCGCGACAGACCCAGCCCCAGCATTTT
V: TRBV7-2; D: -; size: -; J: TRBJ2-2; CDR3: CASSFLGVHTGELFF; DNA: TGTGCCAGCAGCTTTTTAGGGGTTCACACCGGGGAGCTGTTTTTT
V: TRBV6-2/TRBV6-3; D: -; size: -; J: TRBJ2-3; CDR3: CASSYLSASGDTQYF; DNA: TGTGCCAGCAGTTACTTGTCTGCGAGTGGAGATACGCAGTATTTT
V: TRBV6-5; D: -; size: -; J: TRBJ2-5; CDR3: CASSPTGGTQYF; DNA: TGTGCCAGCAGTCCCACCGGCGGGACCCAGTACTTC
V: TRBV5-1; D: TRBD1; size: -; J: TRBJ1-2; CDR3: CASSYPGQGDGYTF; DNA: TGCGCCAGCAGCTACCCGGGACAGGGGGATGGCTACACCTTC
V: TRBV5-1; D: TRBD2; size: -; J: TRBJ2-7; CDR3: CASSSGTTNQYF; DNA: TGCGCCAGCAGCTCCGGGACTACGAACCAGTACTTC